The entry below describes one T cell receptor (beta chain). Its target is not known. One end of the junction is discordant with germline, which a read error may explain. The data were obtained in a study of cytomegalovirus exposure and HLA in healthy donors. Study-wide context: T cells numbering 150 million to 200 million yielded 117 million unique TCR beta sequences in an earlier analysis. Across some 400 genotyped donors, about 86% landed in the Caucasian-associated ancestry cluster. Findings of the study overall: Being productive about 87% or about 30% of the time was typical of most TCR beta V segments in an earlier analysis. A classifier reportedly called cytomegalovirus status with high sensitivity and specificity.

The study ran its PCR with 60 Vbeta and 13 Jbeta primers. The repertoire was sequenced with immunoSEQ multiplex PCR; TCRdb's copy has only in-frame clones and lacks some. In the table there are approximately 170,000 clones, approximately 80% of which are singletons. The germline gives CDR1 LNHDA, CDR2 SQIVND (reference sequence). This CDR3 is built from 14 residues. The receptor's source is a male donor in good health and CMV-seropositive. Input material: PBMCs. V gene TRBV19 combines with J gene TRBJ1-2; TRBD1 might be the D (6 bases). The CDR3 loop reads CRDVEGGPNYGYTF. CDR3 sequence (DNA): TGCCGCGACGTGGAGGGGGGGCCTAACTATGGCTACACCTTC.